One sample yielded the 25 T cell receptor beta chains listed below, sequenced in a study of blood T cell repertoires in COVID-19. TCRdb's table, derived via immunoSEQ multiplex PCR, lists solely in-frame clones and lacks some. Among around 200,000 clones listed, roughly nine tenths were seen once. Sequencing input: PBMCs or T cells enriched from blood (not recorded which). These receptors all stem from a woman aged 45-65 years in a cohort exposed to, infected with or recovered from COVID-19 (not recorded which).

The chain uses TRBV7-9 and TRBJ2-2; D not certain. Trimming took off 4 bases at V and 1 base at J, with 4 bases between the two ends. The germline V gene has CDR1 SEHNR and CDR2 FQNEAQ (reference sequence). The CDR3 consists of 13 residues. The CDR3 loop reads CASSSRNTGELFF. CDR3 in DNA: TGTGCCAGCAGCTCCCGGAACACCGGGGAGCTGTTTTTT.

The chain recombines TRBV28 with TRBJ1-4; 11 nucleotides match TRBD1. V shed 4 bases and J 1 base; nucleotides not matched to a gene: 8. From germline, CDR1 is MDHEN and CDR2 SYDVKM. This CDR3 has 18 amino acids. The CDR3 is CASSSFPGTGGTNEKLFF. The CDR3 DNA follows: TGTGCCAGCAGTTCGTTCCCCGGGACAGGGGGAACTAATGAAAAACTGTTTTTT.

This chain connects TRBV28 to TRBJ1-2; unclear D gene. V gave up 2 bases and J gave up 8 bases, with 9 bases separating them. The CDR3 totals 12 residues. Germline values: CDR1 MDHEN, CDR2 SYDVKM. Here the CDR3 DNA reads TGTGCCAGCAGTTTAACTTGGGAGGGCTACACCTTC. It encodes CASSLTWEGYTF.

V gene TRBV20-1 combines with J gene TRBJ2-1; tentative D call: TRBD1 (5 bases). Looked up from germline, CDR1 is DFQATT and CDR2 is SNEGSKA (reference sequence). This CDR3 is 15 amino acids long. V was shortened by 3 bases and J by 6 bases, with 18 bases between the two germline ends. The CDR3: CSASNSVSGANEQFF. DNA of the CDR3: TGCAGTGCTAGTAATTCGGTGAGTGGGGCCAATGAGCAGTTCTTC.

The gene calls are TRBV10-3 and TRBJ2-2, with D maybe TRBD1 (7 bases). Germline CDR1 and CDR2: ENHRY and SYGVKD. The CDR3 has 15 residues. Trimming pared 6 bases from V and 6 bases from J, leaving 17 bases between. The CDR3 bases are TGTGCCATCAGGAGGGCCACAGGGGAGGCCGGGGAGCTGTTTTTT. Encoded protein: CAIRRATGEAGELFF.

V and J are TRBV27 and TRBJ1-4; a possible D gene is TRBD1 (6 bases). The CDR3 is made up of 14 amino acids. The germline V gene encodes CDR1 MNHEY and CDR2 SMNVEV (reference sequence). The ends were cut back, 5 bases at V and 13 bases at J, with 20 bases in the middle. The chain's CDR3 is CASSPSRGSPTLFF. Here the CDR3 DNA reads TGTGCCAGCAGTCCCTCCAGGGGCAGTCCGACACTGTTTTTT.

V is TRBV2 and J is TRBJ1-5, with 10 nucleotides matching TRBD1. The trim removed 6 bases at V and 5 bases at J, leaving 1 base unmatched. CDR3 length: 13 amino acids. Germline CDR1 reads SNHLY; CDR2 reads FYNNEI. CDR3 bases: TGTGCCAGCAGGGGGACAGGGGATCAGCCCCAGCATTTT. Its protein product is CASRGTGDQPQHF. The full variable domain, its missing parts supplied by reference TRBV2 and TRBJ1-5, is EPEVTQTPSHQVTQMGQEVILRCVPISNHLYFYWYRQILGQKVEFLVSFYNNEISEKSEIFDDQFSVERPDGSNFTLKIRSTKLEDSAMYFCASRGTGDQPQHFGDGTRLSIL.

V is TRBV6-8 and J is TRBJ2-3; D perhaps matches TRBD2 (5 bases). With 0 bases removed from V and 1 base from J, the gap between germline ends came to 17 bases. CDR1 is MNHGY and CDR2 is SAAAGT in the germline V gene. This CDR3 has 18 amino acids. The CDR3 bases are TGTGCCAGCAGTTACTCCTTGTCTAGCCCGACTCGCACAGATACGCAGTATTTT. Translating gives CASSYSLSSPTRTDTQYF.

V is TRBV7-2 and J is TRBJ2-7, with 10 bases aligning to TRBD2. Germline lookup yields CDR1 SGHTA and CDR2 FQGNSA. Unmatched junction bases numbered 18, after V lost 1 base and J lost 6 bases. The length of the CDR3 is 19 residues. The DNA of the CDR3 is TGTGCCAGCAGCTTAGTTTATAGGGCACTAGCGGGGCCTAGCGCCGAGCAGTACTTC. Its translation: CASSLVYRALAGPSAEQYF.

This clone has only a few counts. The chain joins TRBV28 to TRBJ1-1; 7 positions agree with TRBD1. The junction had 14 bases not matched to a gene; V was cut back by 2 bases and J by 11 bases. The CDR3 sequence is 15 residues long. Germline CDR1 reads MDHEN; CDR2 reads SYDVKM. In DNA form, the CDR3 reads TGTGCCAGCAGTTTAGCGCCCCCTGACAGGGCTGGGGCTTTCTTT. Translation: CASSLAPPDRAGAFF.

J is TRBJ2-7 and V is TRBV11-2; D might be TRBD2 (5 bases). Germline CDR1 is SGHAT and CDR2 is FQNNGV. V lost 9 bases and J lost 1, with 22 bases in between. This CDR3 comprises 16 residues. The CDR3 DNA follows: TGTGCCAGAGTGTGGGCCGCGGAGAGGGTTTCCTACGAGCAGTACTTC. Translating gives CARVWAAERVSYEQYF.

CDR3 region: CASSQRFPAGGPIDTQYF. The DNA for the CDR3 is TGCGCCAGCAGCCAAAGATTCCCCGCGGGGGGGCCTATAGATACGCAGTATTTT. The V call is TRBV4-3, the J call TRBJ2-3, with TRBD2 identical over 9 bases. The CDR3 extends over 18 amino acids. Germline trimming cut 2 bases from V and 5 bases from J; bases unmatched to any gene: 14. Germline V lookup: CDR1 LGHNA, CDR2 YSLEER.

A note on this clone: Other DNA sequences from this sample encode an identical CDR3 as well. The rearrangement uses TRBV6-5 and TRBJ1-1; TRBD1 matches 10 bases. Germline CDR1 and CDR2: MNHEY and SVGAGI. The CDR3 is made up of 15 amino acids. The J segment lost 2 bases and the V segment lost 5 bases, leaving 5 bases of the junction unmatched. DNA of the CDR3: TGTGCCAGCAGTAAACGGGACAGGGGAAACACTGAAGCTTTCTTT. It yields the protein CASSKRDRGNTEAFF.

This chain connects TRBV29-1 to TRBJ1-2, with TRBD1 matching 8 bases. This CDR3 has 14 residues. V was pared by 1 base and J by 8 bases, with 9 bases of the junction left unmatched. In germline, CDR1 is SQVTM, CDR2 ANQGSEA. The DNA of the CDR3 is TGCAGCGTTGAAGTCCCGGGACAGGCATGGGGCTACACCTTC. Translated, it gives CSVEVPGQAWGYTF.

The chain is built from TRBV7-2 and TRBJ1-5, with 8 nucleotides matching TRBD1. Germline V gene sequence: CDR1 SGHTA, CDR2 FQGNSA. The CDR3 is 14 residues long. V was clipped by 7 bases and J by 0 bases; unmatched bases: 2. CDR3: CASNRGASNQPQHF. CDR3 DNA sequence: TGTGCCAGCAACAGGGGGGCTAGCAATCAGCCCCAGCATTTT.

This clone was detected once. The chain joins TRBV7-2 to TRBJ2-7, with TRBD1 identical over 9 bases. The CDR3 totals 14 residues. Per the germline V gene, CDR1 is SGHTA and CDR2 is FQGNSA. Trimming took 7 bases from V and 1 from J; bases not matched to a gene: 5. This chain's CDR3 is CASILDRGSYEQYF. In DNA form, the CDR3 reads TGTGCCAGCATCCTTGACAGGGGGTCCTACGAGCAGTACTTC.

The gene calls are TRBV4-1 and TRBJ2-3, with 8 bases matching TRBD2. Per germline, CDR1 MGHRA and CDR2 YSYEKL. The CDR3 is 17 residues long. Trimming cost V 1 base and J 6 bases; bases outside gene matches: 12. CDR3 sequence: CASSQVVPAGVLDTQYF. The CDR3, as DNA: TGCGCCAGCAGCCAAGTGGTGCCAGCGGGGGTATTGGATACGCAGTATTTT.

The chain has TRBV30 and TRBJ1-3; D unresolved. CDR1 GTSNPN and CDR2 SVGIG come from the germline V gene (reference sequence). V was shortened by 1 base and J by 0 bases, with 10 bases between the two germline ends. The CDR3 extends over 15 amino acids. CDR3 sequence (DNA): TGTGCCTGGAGTGACGGGTGGAACTCTGGAAACACCATATATTTT. Protein sequence: CAWSDGWNSGNTIYF.

The V call is TRBV6-6, the J call TRBJ1-2; TRBD1 matches at 12 bases. This CDR3 is 14 amino acids long. Losses at the gene ends were 0 bases for V and 10 bases for J; bases not matched to a gene: 3. The germline V gene has CDR1 MNHNY and CDR2 SVGAGI (reference sequence). The CDR3 sequence is CASSYSGDRGLYTF. The CDR3 DNA reads as TGTGCCAGCAGTTACTCGGGGGACAGGGGGCTCTACACCTTC.

The gene calls are TRBV4-3 and TRBJ1-2, with a tentative D call TRBD1 (6 bases). The ends were cut back, 0 bases at V and 2 bases at J, with 7 bases in the middle. The CDR3 covers 14 residues. CDR1 and CDR2 (germline): LGHNA, YSLEER. This CDR3 is CASSQERGNYGYTF. Written as DNA, the CDR3 is TGCGCCAGCAGCCAAGAGAGGGGGAACTATGGCTACACCTTC.

The chain is built from TRBV6-5 and TRBJ2-5, with 15 bases lining up with TRBD2. This CDR3 comprises 15 residues. Germline-derived CDR1 and CDR2 are MNHEY and SVGAGI. V lost 4 bases to trimming and J lost 5 bases; unmatched junction nucleotides: 2. The CDR3 DNA reads TGTGCCAGCAGTTGGACTAGCGGGGGGGCGGAGACCCAGTACTTC. As protein: CASSWTSGGAETQYF.

V gene TRBV7-2 combines with J gene TRBJ2-1; TRBD2 might be the D (8 bases). The germline V gene encodes CDR1 SGHTA and CDR2 FQGNSA. The CDR3 is 15 residues long. V dropped 5 bases and J dropped 5 bases, with 16 bases sitting between them. The CDR3 protein is CASSQSGGGHNEQFF. The CDR3 DNA reads TGTGCCAGCAGCCAATCGGGAGGGGGCCACAATGAGCAGTTCTTC.

The CDR3 DNA reads TGTGCCAGCAGCCCCCGGGACAGGGGGTGGTACGAGCAGTACTTC. This translates into CASSPRDRGWYEQYF. This rearrangement joins TRBV7-2 to TRBJ2-7; 11 nucleotides agree with TRBD1. Germline V gene sequence: CDR1 SGHTA, CDR2 FQGNSA. The CDR3 contains 15 residues. Unmatched junction bases numbered 7, after V lost 5 bases and J lost 4 bases.

This chain uses TRBV7-2 with TRBJ2-1, with 14 bases that match TRBD2. Germline CDR1 reads SGHTA; CDR2 reads FQGNSA. V lost 5 bases, J lost 7 bases, and 10 bases stayed unmatched. This CDR3 has 17 residues. CDR3 nucleotide sequence: TGTGCCAGCAGCAGATGGACTAGCGGGGGGACAAGGAATGAGCAGTTCTTC. This sequence encodes CASSRWTSGGTRNEQFF.

The chain recombines TRBV29-1 with TRBJ1-5, with 8 positions matching TRBD1. V dropped 7 bases and J dropped 0; count of bases not matched to a gene: 5. Germline-derived CDR1 and CDR2 are SQVTM and ANQGSEA. The CDR3 runs 14 residues. CDR3 region: CSAVDRGSNQPQHF. The CDR3 bases are TGCAGCGCTGTAGACAGGGGTAGCAATCAGCCCCAGCATTTT.